These 20 T cell receptor beta chains were all obtained from the same sample, sequenced in a study of cytomegalovirus exposure and HLA in healthy donors. Use of 60 Vbeta and 13 Jbeta primers characterized the PCR. This table comes from immunoSEQ multiplex PCR, and its TCRdb copy is limited to in-frame clones, with some not included. The top ten hold 0.9% to 1.2% of the sample, which has roughly 190,000 clones, roughly 87% seen once. Specimen: PBMCs. Receptors originate from a boy younger than 10 in good health and CMV-seronegative.

The V gene is TRBV27, the J gene TRBJ2-1; D might be TRBD1 (6 bases). CDR3 length equals 14 residues. Germline V lookup: CDR1 MNHEY, CDR2 SMNVEV (reference sequence). Trimming removed 2 bases from V and 8 bases from J, with 13 bases in between. The CDR3 region has the DNA TGTGCCAGCAGTTTAGAGGGGGATAGGGATGAGCAGTTCTTC. This codes for CASSLEGDRDEQFF.

V gene TRBV2 combines with J gene TRBJ2-3; D remains ambiguous. V was cut by 6 bases and J by 2 bases, with 6 bases left in between. From germline, CDR1 is SNHLY and CDR2 FYNNEI. The CDR3 is 12 residues long. Here the CDR3 reads CASRSYTDTQYF. CDR3 nucleotide sequence: TGTGCCAGCAGATCTTACACAGATACGCAGTATTTT.

The chain recombines TRBV6-4 with TRBJ2-2; D remains unclear. Germline V CDR1 and CDR2: MRHNA, SNTAGT. Trimming removed 5 bases at V and 5 bases at J, with 6 bases between. The CDR3 runs to 12 residues. This chain's CDR3 is CASSRETGELFF. CDR3 DNA sequence: TGTGCCAGCAGTAGAGAGACCGGGGAGCTGTTTTTT.

The chain has TRBV11-2 and TRBJ2-3; 8 positions match TRBD2. The CDR3 sequence is 18 residues long. V trimming: 1 base; J trimming: 2 bases; junction bases outside the gene matches: 11. CDR1 and CDR2 (germline): SGHAT, FQNNGV. CDR3: CASSLVARRGVVTDTQYF. In nucleotides, the CDR3 is TGTGCCAGCAGCTTAGTAGCAAGGCGGGGGGTTGTCACAGATACGCAGTATTTT.

The genes are TRBV5-1 and TRBJ1-4, with TRBD1 matching 7 bases. Trimming cost V 1 base and J 7 bases; bases outside gene matches: 7. The CDR3 covers 15 residues. Germline assignment: CDR1 SGHRS and CDR2 YFSETQ. The CDR3 spells CASSLLTGSSEKLFF. CDR3 sequence (DNA): TGCGCCAGCAGCTTGCTGACAGGGTCGAGTGAAAAACTGTTTTTT.

This clone was counted once. The chain joins TRBV5-1 to TRBJ1-2, with TRBD1 matching over 11 bases. J was trimmed by 5 bases and V by 4 bases; bases with no gene match: 7. CDR3 size: 15 residues. Germline V gene data show CDR1 as SGHRS and CDR2 as YFSETQ. The CDR3 loop reads CASSPDRGLDYGYTF. Here the CDR3 DNA reads TGCGCCAGCAGCCCGGACAGGGGGCTAGATTATGGCTACACCTTC.

The genes are TRBV5-1 and TRBJ1-1; D may be TRBD1 (6 bases). CDR3 size: 14 residues. CDR1 and CDR2 (germline): SGHRS, YFSETQ. Trimming stripped 3 bases from V and 8 bases from J, with 17 bases between. CDR3 region: CASSSGETGEEAFF. DNA for the CDR3: TGCGCCAGCAGCTCAGGGGAAACCGGCGAGGAAGCTTTCTTT. Drawing the rest from reference TRBV5-1 and TRBJ1-1, the complete variable domain is KAGVTQTPRYLIKTRGQQVTLSCSPISGHRSVSWYQQTPGQGLQFLFEYFSETQRNKGNFPGRFSGRQFSNSRSEMNVSTLELGDSALYLCASSSGETGEEAFFGQGTRLTVV.

The genes are TRBV19 and TRBJ1-5; 8 bases fit TRBD1. The CDR3 has 14 residues. V lost 1 base, J lost 6 bases, and 2 bases stayed unmatched. Per the germline V gene, CDR1 is LNHDA and CDR2 is SQIVND (reference sequence). The CDR3 region has the DNA TGTGCCAGTAGTATAGGGACAGGGAGTCAGCCCCAGCATTTT. It translates to CASSIGTGSQPQHF. Filled out from reference TRBV19 and TRBJ1-5, the complete variable domain reads DGGITQSPKYLFRKEGQNVTLSCEQNLNHDAMYWYRQDPGQGLRLIYYSQIVNDFQKGDIAEGYSVSREKKESFPLTVTSAQKNPTAFYLCASSIGTGSQPQHFGDGTRLSIL.

The V gene is TRBV5-4, the J gene TRBJ1-1; 7 nucleotides line up with TRBD1. Trimming at V came to 0 bases and at J to 4 bases, leaving 3 bases not matched to a gene. This CDR3 has 14 amino acids. Germline CDR1 is SGHNT and CDR2 is YYREEE (reference sequence). The CDR3 protein is CASSLVSGGTEAFF. In nucleotides, the CDR3 is TGTGCCAGCAGCTTGGTATCAGGGGGCACTGAAGCTTTCTTT.

The CDR3, as DNA: TGTGCCAGCAGTTGGACAGGGATGACTGAAGCTTTCTTT. This sequence encodes CASSWTGMTEAFF. The chain combines TRBV28 with TRBJ1-1, with 8 nucleotides matching TRBD1. This CDR3 comprises 13 residues. The V gene end was trimmed by 4 bases and the J gene end by 5 bases; junction bases not matched to a gene: 3. Germline V gives CDR1 MDHEN, CDR2 SYDVKM.

The chain couples TRBV27 to TRBJ1-1; no definite D call. There are 14 residues in the CDR3. Trimming removed 5 bases at V and 5 bases at J, with 15 bases between. Germline values: CDR1 MNHEY, CDR2 SMNVEV (reference sequence). The CDR3 sequence is CASSIIGEGTEAFF. CDR3 bases: TGTGCCAGCAGTATAATCGGGGAGGGAACTGAAGCTTTCTTT.

The rearrangement joins TRBV7-9 to TRBJ2-1, with a weak D call TRBD2 (6 bases). V was trimmed by 5 bases and J by 5 bases, leaving 13 bases between them. The CDR3 is made up of 14 amino acids. CDR1 SEHNR and CDR2 FQNEAQ come from the germline V gene (reference sequence). In DNA, the CDR3 is TGTGCCAGCAGCCAGGCGGCTAGCGACAATGAGCAGTTCTTC. It is translated as CASSQAASDNEQFF. The variable domain in full, with the rest retrieved from reference TRBV7-9 and TRBJ2-1, is DTGVSQNPRHKITKRGQNVTFRCDPISEHNRLYWYRQTLGQGPEFLTYFQNEAQLEKSRLLSDRFSAERPKGSFSTLEIQRTEQGDSAMYLCASSQAASDNEQFFGPGTRLTVL.

The CDR3 DNA reads as TGTGCCAGCTTTCCTACCCTCGGCGGGGAGCAGTACTTC. Its translation is CASFPTLGGEQYF. The V call is TRBV6-5, the J call TRBJ2-7; D perhaps matches TRBD2 (5 bases). V was shortened by 8 bases and J by 7 bases, with 18 bases between the two germline ends. CDR1 MNHEY and CDR2 SVGAGI come from the germline V gene. The CDR3 consists of 13 residues.

DNA of the CDR3: TGTGCCAGCAGTCCACGACAGGGATATCAGCCCCAGCATTTT. Translated, it gives CASSPRQGYQPQHF. The chain joins TRBV28 to TRBJ1-5; TRBD1 aligns across 7 bases. The V and J ends lost 5 bases and 5 bases, in that order; junction bases with no gene match: 6. The length of the CDR3 is 14 residues. Germline CDR1 and CDR2: MDHEN and SYDVKM. The variable domain in full, with the rest retrieved from reference TRBV28 and TRBJ1-5, is DVKVTQSSRYLVKRTGEKVFLECVQDMDHENMFWYRQDPGLGLRLIYFSYDVKMKEKGDIPEGYSVSREKKERFSLILESASTNQTSMYLCASSPRQGYQPQHFGDGTRLSIL.

The table lists this clone with a count of one. The chain combines TRBV30 with TRBJ1-1, with D maybe TRBD1 (5 bases). Trimming cost V 2 bases and J 13 bases, with 17 bases left between them. Germline CDR1 and CDR2: GTSNPN and SVGIG (reference sequence). The CDR3 runs 12 residues. The CDR3 protein is CAWSPAGTADFF. Here the CDR3 DNA reads TGTGCCTGGAGTCCGGCGGGGACGGCCGATTTCTTT.

The chain couples TRBV19 to TRBJ1-5; 8 nucleotides match TRBD1. The CDR3 runs to 15 residues. V shed 2 bases, J shed 6 bases, and the junction held 6 bases outside the gene matches. Germline assignment: CDR1 LNHDA and CDR2 SQIVND (reference sequence). For the CDR3, the DNA is TGTGCCAGTAGTATATCAGGGGGCGAAGTTCAGCCCCAGCATTTT. Translating it yields CASSISGGEVQPQHF. Together with reference TRBV19 and TRBJ1-5, the CDR3 gives the full variable domain: DGGITQSPKYLFRKEGQNVTLSCEQNLNHDAMYWYRQDPGQGLRLIYYSQIVNDFQKGDIAEGYSVSREKKESFPLTVTSAQKNPTAFYLCASSISGGEVQPQHFGDGTRLSIL.

The chain carries TRBV6-6 and TRBJ2-7; TRBD1 is a possible D gene (6 bases). From germline, CDR1 is MNHNY and CDR2 SVGAGI (reference sequence). This CDR3 is 15 amino acids long. V lost 4 bases and J 1 base, leaving 14 bases between the germline ends. The CDR3 DNA reads as TGTGCCAGCAGTTTACAGGGAAGAGTTTCCTACGAGCAGTACTTC. This encodes CASSLQGRVSYEQYF.

The chain has TRBV13 and TRBJ1-3, with TRBD1 as a possible D gene (6 bases). Trimming pared 5 bases from V and 2 bases from J, leaving 16 bases between. Germline lookup yields CDR1 PRHDT and CDR2 FYEKMQ (reference sequence). The CDR3 has 16 amino acids. CDR3 residues: CASSNVGGEAGNTIYF. The CDR3 nucleotides read TGTGCCAGCAGCAATGTTGGGGGCGAAGCTGGAAACACCATATATTTT.

This clone was seen a handful of times. The J gene is TRBJ2-2, the V gene TRBV6-1, with D maybe TRBD2 (5 bases). Germline V lookup: CDR1 MNHNS, CDR2 SASEGT. The CDR3 length is 15 residues. Trimming took 3 bases from V and 6 from J, leaving 14 bases between them. The CDR3 sequence: CASSEVGLSPGELFF. DNA for the CDR3: TGTGCCAGCAGTGAGGTCGGACTCAGCCCCGGGGAGCTGTTTTTT.

J is TRBJ1-4 and V is TRBV19; TRBD1 matches 7 bases. The CDR3 loop spans 16 amino acids. Germline V gene data show CDR1 as LNHDA and CDR2 as SQIVND (reference sequence). The junction had 10 bases not matched to a gene; V was cut back by 5 bases and J by 4 bases. The CDR3 sequence is CASSVPPTGINEKLFF. The CDR3 DNA follows: TGTGCCAGTAGTGTCCCCCCGACAGGGATTAATGAAAAACTGTTTTTT. The entire variable domain, with the rest obtained from reference TRBV19 and TRBJ1-4, is as follows: DGGITQSPKYLFRKEGQNVTLSCEQNLNHDAMYWYRQDPGQGLRLIYYSQIVNDFQKGDIAEGYSVSREKKESFPLTVTSAQKNPTAFYLCASSVPPTGINEKLFFGSGTQLSVL.